The rows below give T cell receptor beta chains drawn from one sample of a study of CD8 T cells in Susac syndrome. Via MiXCR, TCRdb re-called the immunoSEQ multiplex PCR reads, giving one row per CDR3 protein. The table includes over 100,000 distinct CDR3 sequences, 96% detected once. Specimen: CD4+ T cells from PBMCs. All receptors derive from a human donor with Susac syndrome. CDR3s include the opening cysteine and the closing phenylalanine or tryptophan. D genes are given only for firm matches. The listing skips clone size in some rows; elsewhere it reads once, few, many or a size class.

>TRBV7-2|-|TRBJ2-6|-
CASSTGNSGANVLTF
>TRBV5-1|-|TRBJ2-6|-
CASDPGHISGANVLTF
>TRBV5-6|-|TRBJ1-5|TRBD1
CASSTGTGGDQPQHF
>TRBV7-2|-|TRBJ1-5|-
CASSFRGQPQHF
>TRBV29-1|-|TRBJ2-5|TRBD2
CSSPSGSQTQYF
>TRBV2|-|TRBJ2-2|-
CASTGLRNTGELFF
>TRBV18|-|TRBJ2-1|TRBD2
CASSPVAGVGNEQFF
>TRBV7-3|few|TRBJ2-5|TRBD1
CASSLSGQGETQYF
>TRBV11-2|-|TRBJ2-5|TRBD2
CASSSPGLGEETQYF
>TRBV20-1|-|TRBJ2-3|-
CSARRLQRAGSTDTQYF
>TRBV5-1|-|TRBJ2-4|TRBD1
CASSLEDRGQNIQYF
>TRBV24-1|-|TRBJ2-6|-
CATSDRRGSAGANVLTF
>TRBV6-5|-|TRBJ2-1|TRBD2
CASSRLAGQYNEQFF
>TRBV12-3/TRBV12-4|-|TRBJ2-5|TRBD2
CASSRRKGLAEQETQYF
>TRBV5-1|-|TRBJ2-3|-
CASSPSRRDGDTQYF
>TRBV30|-|TRBJ1-1|TRBD1
CAWRGQGLTEAFF
>TRBV30|-|TRBJ2-1|TRBD2
CAFSGTRGYNEQFF
>TRBV9|-|TRBJ1-2|-
CASSVGGGPSGYTF
>TRBV9|-|TRBJ2-1|-
CASSVGQGMANEQFF
>TRBV29-1|-|TRBJ2-3|TRBD2
CSVESRAGVADTQYF
>TRBV9|-|TRBJ2-7|TRBD2
CASSVAGASGSHEQYF
>TRBV5-6|-|TRBJ2-2|-
CASSLAPTGELFF
>TRBV19|few|TRBJ2-3|-
CASSSSRTDTQYF
>TRBV20-1|-|TRBJ2-2|-
CSARVRGDGELFF
>TRBV4-3|-|TRBJ1-5|TRBD1
CASSQEVTGGKQPQHF
>TRBV13|-|TRBJ2-5|TRBD2
CASSPGTSGPRSQETQYF
>TRBV28|-|TRBJ2-1|-
CASTRDPASYNEQFF
>TRBV20-1|-|TRBJ2-2|-
CSARDLVQRKNTGELFF
>TRBV5-4|-|TRBJ2-6|-
CASSFLQGGANVLTF
>TRBV27|once|TRBJ2-6|-
CASSPAIRQFSSGANVLTF
>TRBV29-1|-|TRBJ1-2|-
CSAVPGANGYTF
>TRBV4-3|-|TRBJ2-1|-
CASSQDRVNEQFF
>TRBV29-1|once|TRBJ2-5|TRBD2
CSVRTSGRSPQETQYF
>TRBV7-9|few|TRBJ1-3|-
CASSSVPGISGNTIYF
>TRBV24-1|-|TRBJ1-1|-
CATTDRRNTEAFF
>TRBV20-1|-|TRBJ1-4|-
CSARVRNEKLFF
>TRBV7-8|-|TRBJ2-3|TRBD1
CASSSRDRGDTQYF
>TRBV20-1|-|TRBJ2-1|TRBD2
CSARPSGISSYNEQFF
>TRBV4-1|-|TRBJ2-1|-
CASSRNRGDEQFF
>TRBV5-6|-|TRBJ2-3|-
CASSLRSADTQYF
>TRBV5-6|-|TRBJ2-4|-
CASSFQTIAKNIQYF
>TRBV20-1|-|TRBJ1-4|TRBD1
CSARSETGGREKLFF
>TRBV7-9|-|TRBJ2-1|-
CASSFRARGNEQFF